Listed below are T cell receptor beta chains from one sample, sequenced in a study of T cells in localized non-small cell lung cancer. This table comes from immunoSEQ multiplex PCR, and its TCRdb copy is limited to in-frame clones, with some not included. Here the sample spans over 25,000 clones, approximately 90% being singletons. Sequencing was performed on peripheral blood, taken before any cancer treatment. The receptors were gathered from a male donor older than 55 with stage I lung adenocarcinoma. Both conserved end residues are part of each CDR3. D genes are given only for firm matches.

j_call v_call d_call cdr3_aa cdr3_nt
TRBJ2-2 TRBV28 - CASSFIPFDPGRGELFF TGTGCCAGCAGTTTTATCCCCTTCGATCCGGGGAGAGGGGAGCTGTTTTTT
TRBJ1-2 TRBV28 TRBD1 CASRPPGTGAHRGRGYTF TGTGCCAGCAGACCCCCCGGGACAGGGGCTCATAGGGGACGTGGCTACACCTTC
TRBJ1-1 TRBV6-5 - CASSTPGAPQGAFF TGTGCCAGCAGTACCCCCGGGGCCCCCCAGGGAGCTTTCTTT
TRBJ2-4 TRBV7-8 - CASSLAIAKNIQYF TGTGCCAGCAGCTTAGCAATAGCCAAAAACATTCAGTACTTC
TRBJ2-2 TRBV7-2 - CASSSPGFPGELFF TGTGCCAGCAGCTCGCCGGGGTTTCCCGGGGAGCTGTTTTTT
TRBJ2-7 TRBV6-1 TRBD1 CASHRDRVSYEQYF TGTGCCAGCCACCGGGACAGGGTCTCCTACGAGCAGTACTTC
TRBJ2-5 TRBV6-1 - CASSEDPGRETQYF TGTGCCAGCAGTGAAGACCCGGGGAGAGAGACCCAGTACTTC
TRBJ1-1 TRBV18 - CASSPRSSENTEAFF TGTGCCAGCTCACCACGGTCAAGCGAGAACACTGAAGCTTTCTTT
TRBJ2-5 TRBV5-1 TRBD2 CASSLGRGAQETQYF TGCGCCAGCAGCTTAGGGCGGGGGGCTCAAGAGACCCAGTACTTC
TRBJ1-2 TRBV5-1 - CASAAGDYGYTF TGCGCCAGCGCCGCGGGCGATTATGGCTACACCTTC
TRBJ1-2 TRBV6-5 - CAVLGRRNYGYTF TGTGCCGTCCTGGGCAGGAGAAACTATGGCTACACCTTC
TRBJ1-1 TRBV29-1 - CSVVAGLMSAEAFF TGCAGCGTTGTAGCTGGGTTAATGTCCGCCGAAGCTTTCTTT
TRBJ2-5 TRBV28 TRBD1 CASNVGRGQQETQYF TGTGCCAGCAACGTTGGCAGGGGGCAACAAGAGACCCAGTACTTC
TRBJ1-2 TRBV11-2 - CASSSPRGRNDGYTF TGTGCCAGCAGCTCCCCCCGGGGGCGCAACGATGGCTACACCTTC
TRBJ1-4 TRBV28 TRBD1 CASSPETGAREKLFF TGTGCCAGCAGTCCAGAGACAGGGGCTCGTGAAAAACTGTTTTTT
TRBJ2-1 TRBV9 TRBD2 CASSGGSGDPTYNEQFF TGTGCCAGCAGCGGGGGGAGCGGGGACCCTACATACAATGAGCAGTTCTTC
TRBJ1-6 TRBV7-9 - CASSFSNSPLHF TGTGCCAGCAGCTTCAGCAATTCACCCCTCCACTTT
TRBJ2-5 TRBV6-1 - CASSEGPTRQETQYF TGTGCCAGCAGTGAAGGCCCGACTCGACAAGAGACCCAGTACTTC